This T cell receptor (beta chain) was retrieved from a study of CD4 T cells in relation to SARS-CoV-2 and coronaviruses. The unexposed donors gave CD4+ T cells in about 2011-2018, prior to COVID-19. Isolation of CD4+ T cells took place after less than 11 days in culture. The trim removed 0 bases at V and 6 bases at J, leaving 6 bases unmatched. Per the germline V gene, CDR1 is SGHRS and CDR2 is YFSETQ. The CDR3 length is 15 residues. Sequenced by immunoSEQ multiplex PCR; TCRdb stores in-frame clones only, minus some. The data show about 21,000 clones, about 79% seen once. Points on this clone: Antigen specificity is unknown.

The chain is built from TRBV5-1 and TRBJ1-1; 9 nucleotides agree with TRBD1. The sequence derives from a human donor in good health. Input material: CD4+ T cells from PBMCs, cultured in vitro. The CDR3, as DNA: TGCGCCAGCAGCTTGGGGACAGGGGTTATGTCTGAAGCTTTCTTT. Its protein product is CASSLGTGVMSEAFF.